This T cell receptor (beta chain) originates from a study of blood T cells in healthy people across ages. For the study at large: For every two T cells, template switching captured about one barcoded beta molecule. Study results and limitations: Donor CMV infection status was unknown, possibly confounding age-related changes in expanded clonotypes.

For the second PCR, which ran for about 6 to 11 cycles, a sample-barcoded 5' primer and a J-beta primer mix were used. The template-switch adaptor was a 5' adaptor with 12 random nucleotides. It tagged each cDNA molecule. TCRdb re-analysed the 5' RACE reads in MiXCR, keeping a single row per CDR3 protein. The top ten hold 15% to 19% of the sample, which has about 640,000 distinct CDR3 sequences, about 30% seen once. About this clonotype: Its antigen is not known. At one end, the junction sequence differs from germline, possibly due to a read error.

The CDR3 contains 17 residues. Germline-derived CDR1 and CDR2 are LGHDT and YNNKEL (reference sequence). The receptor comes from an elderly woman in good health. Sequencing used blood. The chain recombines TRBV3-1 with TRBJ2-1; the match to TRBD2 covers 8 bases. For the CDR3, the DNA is TGTGGCAGCAGCCAAGAAGGGTGGCGGGGGACTAGGGGTGAGCAGTTCTTC. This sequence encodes CGSSQEGWRGTRGEQFF.